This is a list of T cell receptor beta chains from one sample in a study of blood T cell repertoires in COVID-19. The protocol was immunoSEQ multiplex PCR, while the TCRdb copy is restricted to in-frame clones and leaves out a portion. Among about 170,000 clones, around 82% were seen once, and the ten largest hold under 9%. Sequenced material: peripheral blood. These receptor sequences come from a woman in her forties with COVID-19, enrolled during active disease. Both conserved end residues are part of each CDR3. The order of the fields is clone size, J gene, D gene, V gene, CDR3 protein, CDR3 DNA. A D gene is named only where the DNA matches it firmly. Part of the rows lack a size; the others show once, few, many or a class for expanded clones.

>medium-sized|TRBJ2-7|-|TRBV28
CAIKQGYEQYF
TGTGCCATCAAACAGGGCTACGAGCAGTACTTC
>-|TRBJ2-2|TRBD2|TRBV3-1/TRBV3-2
CASSPLKRPLSGSTGELFF
TGTGCCAGCAGCCCTCTCAAGCGCCCTCTTAGCGGGTCCACCGGGGAGCTGTTTTTT
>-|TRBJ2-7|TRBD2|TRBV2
CASSAGLAGEQYF
TGTGCCAGCTCTGCGGGACTAGCGGGCGAGCAGTACTTC
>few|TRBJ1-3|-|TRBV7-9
CASFTMDSTGNTIYF
TGTGCCAGTTTCACAATGGACAGCACTGGAAACACCATATATTTT
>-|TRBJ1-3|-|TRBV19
CASNPLSSGNTIYF
TGTGCCAGTAACCCATTGAGCTCTGGAAACACCATATATTTT
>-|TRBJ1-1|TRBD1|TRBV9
CASSGTGTEAFF
TGTGCCAGCAGCGGGACAGGGACTGAAGCTTTCTTT
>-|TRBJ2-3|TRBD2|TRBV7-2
CASSSRSGGRAGTDTQYF
TGTGCCAGCAGCTCACGCTCCGGGGGGAGGGCCGGCACAGATACGCAGTATTTT
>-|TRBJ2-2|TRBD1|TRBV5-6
CASSSQGVGELFF
TGTGCCAGCAGCTCACAGGGGGTCGGGGAGCTGTTTTTT
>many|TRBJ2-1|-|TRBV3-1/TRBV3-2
CASSQDRGGDEQFF
TGTGCCAGCAGCCAAGATCGGGGCGGGGATGAGCAGTTCTTC
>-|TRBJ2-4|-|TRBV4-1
CASSQEDLTRTKNIQYF
TGCGCCAGCAGCCAAGAGGACCTGACTAGGACCAAAAACATTCAGTACTTC
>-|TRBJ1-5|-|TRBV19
CASSDGFWPQHF
TGTGCCAGTAGTGACGGGTTTTGGCCCCAGCATTTT
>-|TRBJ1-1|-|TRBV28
CASSWQPEVTEAFF
TGTGCCAGCAGTTGGCAGCCTGAGGTCACTGAAGCTTTCTTT
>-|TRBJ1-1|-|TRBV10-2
CASSEPRLVRTEAFF
TGCGCCAGCAGTGAGCCGCGGTTGGTCCGCACTGAAGCTTTCTTT